The TCR beta chain under discussion was sequenced for a study of blood T cell repertoires in COVID-19. Study-level information: Sites in the United States, Italy and Spain provided acute and convalescent COVID-19 samples. The analysed material was cDNA or gDNA that came from T cells, B-cell-depleted T cells, or PBMCs.

The CDR3 length is 13 residues. Trimming shortened V by 6 bases and J by 0 bases, and 8 bases separated the two germline ends. The germline CDR1 and CDR2 sequences are SQVTM and ANQGSEA. In the source study's methods: How many nucleated cells were present was estimated from reference gene primer amplification. Assay: immunoSEQ multiplex PCR; the TCRdb copy retains only in-frame clones and omits some. V and J calls plus clone size are reproduced from that table; the DNA served to infer D and trimming. The data show some 400,000 clones, roughly 80% seen once. Sequencing used peripheral blood. The rearrangement uses TRBV29-1 and TRBJ2-2; tentatively, D is TRBD1 (7 bases). The sequence was obtained from a human donor with acute or convalescent COVID-19. The donor label of this sample is uncertain. CDR3: CSVRGANTGELFF. The CDR3 bases are TGCAGCGTCAGGGGGGCGAACACCGGGGAGCTGTTTTTT.